A single sample gave rise to the 31 T cell receptor beta chains below, sequenced in a study of CD8 T cells in Susac syndrome. The authors reverse transcribed roughly 0.5 to 1 ug RNA with random hexamers. MiXCR was run by TCRdb on the immunoSEQ multiplex PCR reads, yielding one entry per CDR3 protein. The sample comprises hundreds of thousands of distinct CDR3 sequences, just under 95% of which are singletons, and around 0.07% rests with the top ten. What was sequenced was CD4+ T cells from PBMCs. The receptors derive from a human donor with multiple sclerosis.

This clonotype was found once. The chain has TRBV27 and TRBJ2-7; 8 bases agree with TRBD2. V was clipped by 5 bases and J by 7 bases; unmatched bases: 10. The CDR3 totals 14 residues. Germline V gene data show CDR1 as MNHEY and CDR2 as SMNVEV (reference sequence). The CDR3, as DNA: TGTGCCAGCAGTCCAGGACGCCGGGGGGGGGAGCAGTACGTC. Translated, it gives CASSPGRRGGEQYV.

This clonotype was detected a few times. The V and J genes are TRBV19 and TRBJ2-7; 8 bases agree with TRBD1. Germline CDR1 and CDR2: LNHDA and SQIVND (reference sequence). This CDR3 comprises 13 residues. The ends lost 5 bases at V and 6 bases at J; junction bases unmatched: 6. The CDR3 spells CASSAQGAGEQYF. The DNA of the CDR3 is TGTGCCAGTAGTGCCCAGGGGGCCGGCGAGCAGTACTTC.

The chain combines TRBV7-9 with TRBJ2-1; D not certain. This CDR3 has 11 residues. Germline CDR1 and CDR2: SEHNR and FQNEAQ (reference sequence). Trimming cost V 4 bases and J 8 bases, with 6 bases left between them. This CDR3 reads CASSSTHEQFF. The CDR3 DNA is TGTGCCAGCAGCTCCACCCATGAGCAGTTCTTC.

This clonotype appeared a single time. This rearrangement joins TRBV7-3 to TRBJ1-1, with TRBD1 matching over 9 bases. This CDR3 spans 15 amino acids. CDR1 and CDR2 from the germline V gene are SGHTA and FQGTGA. The junction had 9 bases not matched to a gene; V was cut back by 5 bases and J by 5 bases. CDR3 in amino acids: CASSQTGGRGTEAFF. The DNA of the CDR3 is TGTGCCAGCAGCCAGACAGGGGGAAGAGGGACTGAAGCTTTCTTT.

The rearrangement uses TRBV10-3 and TRBJ1-1; perhaps TRBD1 as D (5 bases). Germline CDR1 ENHRY, CDR2 SYGVKD. The CDR3 extends over 15 amino acids. V lost 7 bases to trimming and J lost 7 bases, with 22 bases between them. The CDR3 nucleotides read TGTGCCATCACCCAGACAGCTGTGGCCGGGGGTGAAGCTTTCTTT. This encodes CAITQTAVAGGEAFF.

The chain employs TRBV29-1 and TRBJ2-5; D possibly corresponds to TRBD2 (6 bases). This CDR3 is built from 14 residues. Looked up from germline, CDR1 is SQVTM and CDR2 is ANQGSEA. The V and J ends lost 0 bases and 9 bases respectively, with 17 bases between them. DNA of the CDR3: TGCAGCGTTGAAGAAAGGTTGACTAGTCAATCCCAGTACTTC. Translated, it gives CSVEERLTSQSQYF.

The genes are TRBV18 and TRBJ1-2; maybe TRBD1 (5 bases). This CDR3 has 15 amino acids. Per germline, CDR1 KGHSH and CDR2 LQKENI. Trimming took off 2 bases at V and 2 bases at J, with 12 bases between the two ends. This chain's CDR3 is CASSPGAGSNYGYTF. CDR3 nucleotide sequence: TGTGCCAGCTCACCAGGGGCAGGGAGCAACTATGGCTACACCTTC.

V and J are TRBV30 and TRBJ2-7; D uncertain. Looked up from germline, CDR1 is GTSNPN and CDR2 is SVGIG (reference sequence). The V gene lost 4 bases and the J gene lost 2 bases, with 9 bases spanning the gap. This CDR3 has 12 amino acids. In nucleotides, the CDR3 is TGTGCCTGGACGGACGGAACCTACGAGCAGTACTTC. This gives the protein CAWTDGTYEQYF.

V usage is TRBV11-2 and J usage is TRBJ2-2, with no clear D. CDR1 SGHAT and CDR2 FQNNGV come from the germline V gene. V lost 5 bases and J 9 bases, leaving 7 bases between the germline ends. The CDR3 spans 11 residues. The CDR3 nucleotides read TGTGCCAGCAGCCCCGACCGGGAGCTGTTTTTT. Its translation is CASSPDRELFF.

The chain combines TRBV6-5 with TRBJ2-7; D uncertain. The CDR3 length is 12 residues. Trimming left V 7 bases short and J 3 bases short, with 10 bases between. Germline CDR1 MNHEY, CDR2 SVGAGI. This CDR3 is CASNPGGYEQYV. The CDR3, as DNA: TGTGCCAGCAATCCGGGTGGCTACGAGCAGTACGTC.

This sequence joins TRBV24-1 and TRBJ1-5; tentative D call: TRBD1 (5 bases). The CDR3 spans 15 residues. V was shortened by 3 bases and J by 5 bases, with 13 bases between the two germline ends. Per the germline V gene, CDR1 is KGHDR and CDR2 is SFDVKD. The CDR3 DNA sequence: TGTGCCACCAGTGATCCAGCGAGGGGTGATCAGCCCCAGCATTTT. Its translation: CATSDPARGDQPQHF.

The chain has TRBV5-1 and TRBJ1-1; no clear D gene. The CDR3 spans 14 residues. Trimming removed 0 bases from V and 1 base from J, with 7 bases in between. Germline assignment: CDR1 SGHRS and CDR2 YFSETQ. This chain's CDR3 is CASSLDTTNTEAFF. Here the CDR3 DNA reads TGCGCCAGCAGCTTGGATACGACGAACACTGAAGCTTTCTTT.

The V call is TRBV18, the J call TRBJ1-6; no clear D. The CDR3 sequence is 15 residues long. The germline V and J ends were trimmed by 2 bases and 6 bases, with 11 bases remaining between them. Germline loops: CDR1 KGHSH, CDR2 LQKENI. CDR3 bases: TGTGCCAGCTCACCAGATCTGGGTTCTAATTCACCCCTCCACTTT. It specifies CASSPDLGSNSPLHF.

J is TRBJ1-5 and V is TRBV20-1, with D perhaps TRBD1 (5 bases). The CDR3 runs to 13 residues. V lost 6 bases and J 4 bases, leaving 13 bases between the germline ends. CDR1 is DFQATT and CDR2 is SNEGSKA in the germline V gene (reference sequence). Written as DNA, the CDR3 is TGCAGTGCCCCGAGGGACGGAAATCAGCCCCAGCATTTT. It is translated as CSAPRDGNQPQHF.

CDR3 nucleotide sequence: TGCAGTGCTAGAGAGGTTTGGACACAAGAGACCCAGTACTTC. Protein: CSAREVWTQETQYF. This chain joins TRBV20-1 and TRBJ2-5; D perhaps matches TRBD1 (5 bases). The CDR3 consists of 14 residues. V was clipped by 0 bases and J by 2 bases, with 10 bases between them. Germline-derived CDR1 and CDR2 are DFQATT and SNEGSKA (reference sequence).

This chain joins TRBV10-3 and TRBJ2-2; D possibly corresponds to TRBD2 (5 bases). CDR1 is ENHRY and CDR2 is SYGVKD in the germline V gene. The CDR3 length is 15 residues. V was trimmed by 6 bases and J by 7 bases, leaving 18 bases between them. CDR3 sequence (DNA): TGTGCCATCAGAAGGACCGAGGGAGCAGGCGGGGAGCTGTTTTTT. Residues: CAIRRTEGAGGELFF.

The chain carries TRBV27 and TRBJ2-2; D unresolved. Germline V gene data show CDR1 as MNHEY and CDR2 as SMNVEV (reference sequence). Trimming took off 4 bases at V and 6 bases at J, with 9 bases between the two ends. The CDR3 has 13 amino acids. CDR3 DNA sequence: TGTGCCAGCAGTTCTGCCTTGTCCGGGGAGCTGTTTTTT. Residues: CASSSALSGELFF.

Only one count was recorded for this clonotype. The chain joins TRBV9 to TRBJ2-5; 7 bases fit TRBD1. Germline V gives CDR1 SGDLS, CDR2 YYNGEE. This CDR3 contains 15 residues. Germline trimming cut 1 base from V and 5 bases from J; bases unmatched to any gene: 8. This chain's CDR3 is CASSVPSQGVETQYF. CDR3 in DNA: TGTGCCAGCAGCGTACCCTCCCAGGGGGTGGAGACCCAGTACTTC.

The chain links TRBV4-1 to TRBJ2-7; the D gene is possibly TRBD2 (9 bases). This CDR3 spans 18 amino acids. With 0 bases removed from V and 0 bases from J, the gap between germline ends came to 18 bases. Germline V gene lookup returns CDR1 MGHRA and CDR2 YSYEKL. Here the CDR3 reads CASSQERGGQAFSYEQYF. The DNA of the CDR3 is TGCGCCAGCAGCCAAGAGCGGGGGGGACAGGCGTTCTCCTACGAGCAGTACTTC.

The chain is built from TRBV19 and TRBJ2-1, with TRBD2 identical over 7 bases. This CDR3 is built from 15 residues. Trimming at V came to 6 bases and at J to 0 bases, leaving 5 bases not matched to a gene. CDR1 and CDR2 (germline): LNHDA, SQIVND (reference sequence). Here the CDR3 reads CASSRGGSSYNEQFF. CDR3 nucleotide sequence: TGTGCCAGTAGCAGAGGCGGGAGCTCCTACAATGAGCAGTTCTTC.

This chain links TRBV12-3 or TRBV12-4 with TRBJ1-2; 7 positions match TRBD1. The CDR3 is 16 amino acids. Germline trimming cut 2 bases from V and 1 base from J; bases unmatched to any gene: 7. CDR3 nucleotide sequence: TGTGCCAGCAGTTTATCGCCGACAGGGCTTAACTATGGCTACACCTTC. Translated, it gives CASSLSPTGLNYGYTF.

This chain links TRBV3-1 with TRBJ2-3; the D gene is possibly TRBD2 (6 bases). Germline CDR1 and CDR2: LGHDT and YNNKEL (reference sequence). The CDR3 has 16 amino acids. The V and J ends lost 4 bases and 2 bases respectively, with 16 bases between them. CDR3 protein: CASSPFLTGATDTQYF. The CDR3 DNA follows: TGTGCCAGCAGCCCCTTCCTGACGGGAGCCACAGATACGCAGTATTTT.

The gene calls are TRBV6-1 and TRBJ1-5; D gene uncertain. Germline V gene lookup returns CDR1 MNHNS and CDR2 SASEGT. The germline V and J ends were trimmed by 4 bases and 7 bases, with 8 bases remaining between them. The length of the CDR3 is 12 residues. Here the CDR3 DNA reads TGTGCCAGCAGTGCCCCGTGGCAGCCCCAGCATTTT. This sequence encodes CASSAPWQPQHF.

The chain couples TRBV6-4 to TRBJ1-2; weak D call: TRBD1 (6 bases). V was cut by 10 bases and J by 3 bases, with 12 bases left in between. Per the germline V gene, CDR1 is MRHNA and CDR2 is SNTAGT. The CDR3 is 12 amino acids. In DNA form, the CDR3 reads TGTGCCACCAGATCAGGGGACTATGGCTACACCTTC. Encoded protein: CATRSGDYGYTF.

The J gene is TRBJ2-1, the V gene TRBV10-3; 7 nucleotides agree with TRBD1. Germline assignment: CDR1 ENHRY and CDR2 SYGVKD. CDR3 size: 12 residues. The V gene end was trimmed by 2 bases and the J gene end by 15 bases; junction bases not matched to a gene: 7. CDR3 loop: CAISEGQTGPFF. CDR3 sequence (DNA): TGTGCCATCAGTGAGGGTCAGACAGGGCCGTTCTTC.

The V and J genes are TRBV30 and TRBJ2-1; D is uncertain. Germline values: CDR1 GTSNPN, CDR2 SVGIG (reference sequence). The CDR3 consists of 15 residues. Trimming took 0 bases from V and 3 from J, leaving 12 bases between them. The CDR3 protein is CAWSVVVGIYNEQFF. The CDR3 DNA sequence: TGTGCCTGGAGTGTAGTAGTAGGGATCTACAATGAGCAGTTCTTC. The full variable domain, in which reference TRBV30 and TRBJ2-1 provide the parts outside the CDR3, is SQTIHQWPATLVQPVGSPLSLECTVEGTSNPNLYWYRQAAGRGLQLLFYSVGIGQISSEVPQNLSASRPQDRQFILSSKKLLLSDSGFYLCAWSVVVGIYNEQFFGPGTRLTVL.

This chain links TRBV2 with TRBJ1-2; D is undetermined. V was clipped by 8 bases and J by 1 base, with 11 bases between them. The germline V gene encodes CDR1 SNHLY and CDR2 FYNNEI. The CDR3 extends over 13 amino acids. The CDR3 reads CASRPAGNYGYTF. The CDR3 nucleotides read TGTGCCAGCCGCCCGGCAGGTAACTATGGCTACACCTTC.

The V gene is TRBV25-1, the J gene TRBJ2-2; D is possibly TRBD2 (6 bases). Trimming stripped 7 bases from V and 4 bases from J, with 13 bases between. Germline values: CDR1 MGHDK, CDR2 SYGVNS. The length of the CDR3 is 14 residues. CDR3 region: CASKGTVSTGELFF. The DNA for the CDR3 is TGTGCCAGCAAGGGGACTGTATCCACCGGGGAGCTGTTTTTT.

V and J are TRBV3-1 and TRBJ1-2; D is possibly TRBD1 (5 bases). Germline V gives CDR1 LGHDT, CDR2 YNNKEL (reference sequence). The CDR3 runs 16 residues. Deletions cut 0 bases from V and 5 bases from J, with 16 bases between. CDR3 DNA sequence: TGTGCCAGCAGCCAAGAGCTTACGGGGCTGAAGTATGGCTACACCTTC. This encodes CASSQELTGLKYGYTF.

This chain connects TRBV4-1 to TRBJ2-7, with D unresolved. V was trimmed by 0 bases and J by 3 bases, leaving 6 bases between them. Germline V gives CDR1 MGHRA, CDR2 YSYEKL. This CDR3 has 13 residues. The CDR3 coding sequence is TGCGCCAGCAGCCAAGACAAACTCTACGAGCAGTACGTC. Translation gives CASSQDKLYEQYV.

The CDR3 region is CASSYRGLAGVTQYF. As DNA, the CDR3 is TGTGCCAGCAGCTACCGCGGACTAGCGGGAGTTACGCAGTATTTT. The rearrangement joins TRBV7-2 to TRBJ2-3; TRBD2 aligns across 13 bases. Looked up from germline, CDR1 is SGHTA and CDR2 is FQGNSA. The CDR3 covers 15 residues. With V trimmed by 4 bases and J by 8 bases, 6 bases remained unmatched. The whole variable domain, filled in from reference TRBV7-2 and TRBJ2-3, reads GAGVSQSPSNKVTEKGKDVELRCDPISGHTALYWYRQSLGQGLEFLIYFQGNSAPDKSGLPSDRFSAERTGGSVSTLTIQRTQQEDSAVYLCASSYRGLAGVTQYFGPGTRLTVL.